A single sample gave rise to the 11 T cell receptor beta chains below, sequenced in a study of long-term antiretroviral therapy in people with HIV. Researchers report immunoSEQ v3.0 was run at survey level. Assay: immunoSEQ multiplex PCR; the TCRdb copy retains only in-frame clones and omits some. The sample consists of 15,000 to 20,000 clones, about 88% of them appearing once. Sequences were derived from unsorted PBMCs, sampled 0.1 years after starting antiretroviral therapy. The receptors shown here come from a man between 18 and 35 years old with HIV.

This clone turned up a few times. The genes are TRBV12-5 and TRBJ1-2; D gene ambiguous. CDR1 is LGHNT, CDR2 FRNRAP, per germline. V was clipped by 4 bases and J by 9 bases, with 9 bases between them. The length of the CDR3 is 11 residues. The CDR3, as DNA: TGTGCTAGTGGTTGGTGGGATCGCTACACCTTC. Translating it yields CASGWWDRYTF.

The chain links TRBV23-1 to TRBJ2-7; no clear D. TRBV23-1 is sorted into the ORF group, with uncertain function. This CDR3 is 17 amino acids long. V shed 4 bases and J shed 5 bases, with 24 bases lying between them. CDR3: CASSLLPVAGLYHEQYF. In DNA form, the CDR3 reads TGCGCCAGCAGTCTTCTGCCCGTGGCAGGCTTATACCACGAGCAGTACTTC.

The CDR3 reads CAISRGTVGGDNQPQHF. CDR3 coding DNA: TGTGCCATCAGTCGGGGGACCGTTGGGGGGGATAATCAGCCCCAGCATTTT. This chain connects TRBV10-3 to TRBJ1-5; TRBD1 might be the D (5 bases). The CDR3 runs 17 residues. V lost 5 bases and J lost 4, with 21 bases in between. Germline-derived CDR1 and CDR2 are ENHRY and SYGVKD.

The chain joins TRBV25-1 to TRBJ1-1; D call uncertain. Germline CDR1 is MGHDK and CDR2 is SYGVNS. The CDR3 runs to 14 residues. Deletions cut 2 bases from V and 6 bases from J, with 13 bases between. As DNA, the CDR3 is TGTGCCAGCAGTGAAACACACGCGGTGGCTGAAGCTTTCTTT. Translation: CASSETHAVAEAFF.

The chain couples TRBV7-2 to TRBJ1-2; D possibly corresponds to TRBD1 (6 bases). The V and J ends lost 0 bases and 8 bases respectively, with 25 bases between them. CDR1 and CDR2 from the germline V gene are SGHTA and FQGNSA. This CDR3 has 18 residues. CDR3 nucleotide sequence: TGTGCCAGCAGCTTAGCGCTGTGGACAGACTACGACGGTAGCGGCTACACCTTC. It codes for CASSLALWTDYDGSGYTF. The full variable domain, with the rest looked up from reference TRBV7-2 and TRBJ1-2, is GAGVSQSPSNKVTEKGKDVELRCDPISGHTALYWYRQSLGQGLEFLIYFQGNSAPDKSGLPSDRFSAERTGGSVSTLTIQRTQQEDSAVYLCASSLALWTDYDGSGYTFGSGTRLTVV.

V gene TRBV4-1 combines with J gene TRBJ1-1; the D gene is possibly TRBD1 (5 bases). CDR1 is MGHRA and CDR2 is YSYEKL in the germline V gene. The CDR3 length is 16 residues. V was pared by 0 bases and J by 1 base, with 12 bases between. As DNA, the CDR3 is TGCGCCAGCAGCCAAGACGTGGGGGTCTCGAACACTGAAGCTTTCTTT. Its protein is CASSQDVGVSNTEAFF.

The chain uses TRBV9 and TRBJ2-1; D is undetermined. CDR1 SGDLS and CDR2 YYNGEE come from the germline V gene. This CDR3 contains 10 residues. V lost 5 bases, J lost 7 bases, and 4 bases lay in between. The CDR3 region has the DNA TGTGCCAGCAGTGGGAATGAGCAGTTCTTC. Translating it yields CASSGNEQFF. Full variable domain (remainder filled in from reference TRBV9 and TRBJ2-1): DSGVTQTPKHLITATGQRVTLRCSPRSGDLSVYWYQQSLDQGLQFLIQYYNGEERAKGNILERFSAQQFPDLHSELNLSSLELGDSALYFCASSGNEQFFGPGTRLTVL.

To note about this clone: This sample includes further DNA sequences coding for the same CDR3. CDR3 protein: CASSLLQETQYF. The CDR3 DNA is TGTGCCAGCAGCCTTCTCCAAGAGACCCAGTACTTC. The chain combines TRBV13 with TRBJ2-5; D is ambiguous. Germline loops: CDR1 PRHDT, CDR2 FYEKMQ (reference sequence). The CDR3 runs to 12 residues. V dropped 5 bases and J dropped 1 base, with 5 bases sitting between them. Filled out from reference TRBV13 and TRBJ2-5, the complete variable domain reads AAGVIQSPRHLIKEKRETATLKCYPIPRHDTVYWYQQGPGQDPQFLISFYEKMQSDKGSIPDRFSAQQFSDYHSELNMSSLELGDSALYFCASSLLQETQYFGPGTRLLVL.

The rearrangement joins TRBV5-1 to TRBJ2-3; D is possibly TRBD1 (5 bases). Between the trimmed V and J ends, which lost 0 bases and 7 bases, there was a span of 9 bases. The CDR3 is 13 residues long. CDR1 is SGHRS, CDR2 YFSETQ, per germline. CDR3 loop: CASSLERGNTQYF. CDR3 coding DNA: TGCGCCAGCAGCTTGGAAAGGGGAAATACGCAGTATTTT.

This clone was observed a handful of times. The chain is built from TRBV19 and TRBJ2-2; D gene unclear. This CDR3 comprises 14 residues. V was clipped by 6 bases and J by 0 bases, with 8 bases between them. Germline loops: CDR1 LNHDA, CDR2 SQIVND (reference sequence). The chain's CDR3 is CASRTYTNTGELFF. CDR3 sequence (DNA): TGTGCCAGTAGGACGTATACGAACACCGGGGAGCTGTTTTTT.

The chain is built from TRBV27 and TRBJ2-7; TRBD2 is a possible D gene (6 bases). Trimming shortened V by 8 bases and J by 5 bases, and 16 bases separated the two germline ends. The CDR3 extends over 13 amino acids. Germline CDR1 reads MNHEY; CDR2 reads SMNVEV (reference sequence). Here the CDR3 DNA reads TGTGCCAGCGGCCCTCGGGGGTGGAACGAGCAGTACTTC. This translates into CASGPRGWNEQYF.